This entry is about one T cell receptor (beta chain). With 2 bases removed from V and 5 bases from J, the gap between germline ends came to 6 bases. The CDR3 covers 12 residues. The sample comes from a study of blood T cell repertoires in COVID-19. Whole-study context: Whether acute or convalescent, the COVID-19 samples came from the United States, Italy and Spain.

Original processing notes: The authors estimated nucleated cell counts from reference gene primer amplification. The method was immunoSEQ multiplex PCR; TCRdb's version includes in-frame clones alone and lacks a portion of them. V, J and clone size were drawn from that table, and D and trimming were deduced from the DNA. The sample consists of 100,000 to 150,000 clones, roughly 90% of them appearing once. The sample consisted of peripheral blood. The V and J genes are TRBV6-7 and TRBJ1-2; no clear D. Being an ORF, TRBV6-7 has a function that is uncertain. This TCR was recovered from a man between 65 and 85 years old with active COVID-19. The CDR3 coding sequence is TGTGCCAGCAGTTACCCGGGGTATGGCTACACCTTC. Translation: CASSYPGYGYTF.